This section outlines one T cell receptor beta chain sequence together with its context. Per germline, CDR1 MNHEY and CDR2 SVGAGI. The CDR3 sequence is 16 residues long. The junction had 7 bases not matched to a gene; V was cut back by 2 bases and J by 0 bases. Original methodology: Amplification from reference gene primers served as the basis for estimated nucleated cell counts. The data were produced by immunoSEQ multiplex PCR, yet TCRdb's version contains in-frame clones alone and is incomplete. V and J calls and clone size are those listed in that table; D and trimming were worked out from the DNA. This table has approximately 170,000 clones, roughly 85% appearing once. These data belong to a study of blood T cell repertoires in COVID-19. Across the study: Material from acute and convalescent COVID-19 was sourced from the United States, Italy and Spain. In each case, the material was cDNA or gDNA derived from T cells, B-cell-depleted T cells, or PBMCs.

The rearrangement uses TRBV6-5 and TRBJ2-7, with 7 bases identical to TRBD2. The sequencing sample was made of peripheral blood. This TCR came from a man aged 45 to 65 with active or convalescent COVID-19. The DNA of the CDR3 is TGTGCCAGCAGTTACACGATGAGCGGGACCTCCTACGAGCAGTACTTC. Protein product: CASSYTMSGTSYEQYF.